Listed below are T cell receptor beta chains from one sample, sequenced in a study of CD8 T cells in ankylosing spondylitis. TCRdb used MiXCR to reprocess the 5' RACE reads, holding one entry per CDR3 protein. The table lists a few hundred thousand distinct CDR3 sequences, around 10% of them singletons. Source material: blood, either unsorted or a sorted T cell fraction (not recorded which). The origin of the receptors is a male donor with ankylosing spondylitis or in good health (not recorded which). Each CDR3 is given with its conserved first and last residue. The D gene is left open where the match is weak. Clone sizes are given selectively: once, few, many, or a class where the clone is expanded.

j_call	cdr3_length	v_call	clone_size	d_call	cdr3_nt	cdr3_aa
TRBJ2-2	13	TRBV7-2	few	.	TGTGCCAGCAGCTTCAGCCCCACGGCACAGCTGTTTTTT	CASSFSPTAQLFF
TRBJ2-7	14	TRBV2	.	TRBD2	TGTGCCAGCAGGACCGGGACTAGCCGCGACGAGCAGTACTTC	CASRTGTSRDEQYF
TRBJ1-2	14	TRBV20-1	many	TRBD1	TGCAGTGCTAGCCCCCCGGGACAGGGTTTCGGCTACACCTTC	CSASPPGQGFGYTF
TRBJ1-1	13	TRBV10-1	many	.	TGCGCCAGTACGATAACGGTGAACACTGAAGCTTTCTTT	CASTITVNTEAFF
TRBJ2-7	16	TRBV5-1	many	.	TGCGCCAGCAGCTTGGGATGGGCGGACAGTATTTACGAGCAGTACTTC	CASSLGWADSIYEQYF
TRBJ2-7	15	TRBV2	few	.	TGTGCCAGCAGTGAAGGTAGGGGACCCACCTACGAGCAGTACTTC	CASSEGRGPTYEQYF
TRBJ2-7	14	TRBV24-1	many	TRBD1	TGTGCCACCTTTATCCGGGACAGGGTCTACGAGCAGTACTTC	CATFIRDRVYEQYF
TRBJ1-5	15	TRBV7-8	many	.	TGTGCCAGCAGCTTGGAGGGAAGGGCCCTCCAGCCCCAGCATTTT	CASSLEGRALQPQHF
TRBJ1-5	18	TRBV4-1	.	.	TGCGCCAGCAGCCAAGGTCCAGGGGCAAGGGAGAGCAATCAGCCCCAGCATTTT	CASSQGPGARESNQPQHF
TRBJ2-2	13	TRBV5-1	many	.	TGCGCCAGCAGTTACGATTCCACCGGGGAGCTGTTTTTT	CASSYDSTGELFF
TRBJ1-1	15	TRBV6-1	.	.	TGTGCCAGCAGACCACGACAGGTGAAGATCACTGAAGCTTTCTTT	CASRPRQVKITEAFF
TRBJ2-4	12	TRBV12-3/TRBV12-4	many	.	TGTGCCAGCCCCCAGCACCCTTGCATTCAGTACTTC	CASPQHPCIQYF
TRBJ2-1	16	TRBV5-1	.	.	TGCGCCAGCAGCAAACGATCCGGGACGGAGGGGCATGAGCAGTTCTTC	CASSKRSGTEGHEQFF
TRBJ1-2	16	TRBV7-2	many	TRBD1	TGTGCCAGCAGCTTAGTAGGGACAGGGGTTGGGTATGGCTACACCTTC	CASSLVGTGVGYGYTF
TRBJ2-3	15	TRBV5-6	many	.	TGTGCCAGCAGCTTCACGGGGATGGGCACAGATACGCAGTATTTT	CASSFTGMGTDTQYF
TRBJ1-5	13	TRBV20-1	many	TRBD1	TGCAGTGCTAGACAAGACAGGGAACAGCCCCAGCATTTT	CSARQDREQPQHF
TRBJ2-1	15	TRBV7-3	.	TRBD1	TGTGCCAGCAGCTCCGGGACAGGCTCCTACAGTGAGCAGTTCTTC	CASSSGTGSYSEQFF
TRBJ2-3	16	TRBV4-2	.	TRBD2	TGTGCCAGCAGCCAAACGACTAGCGGGACCACAGATACGCAGTATTTT	CASSQTTSGTTDTQYF
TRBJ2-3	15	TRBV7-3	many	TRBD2	TGTGCCAGCAGCCCATGGGGGGGAGACACAGATACGCAGTATTTT	CASSPWGGDTDTQYF
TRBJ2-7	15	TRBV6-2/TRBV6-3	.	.	TGTGCCAGCAGTTACCAGAGCCTAGGCGCCTACGAGCAGTACTTC	CASSYQSLGAYEQYF
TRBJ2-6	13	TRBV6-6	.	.	TGTGCCAGCACCTATCTTGGGGCCAACGTCCTGACTTTC	CASTYLGANVLTF
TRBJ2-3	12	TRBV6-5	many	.	TGTGCCAGCAGTGACTCCCTAGATACGCAGTATTTT	CASSDSLDTQYF
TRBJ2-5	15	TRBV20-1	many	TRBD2	TGCAGTGCTAGATTGCGGGGGAACCCCCGGGAGACCCAGTACTTC	CSARLRGNPRETQYF
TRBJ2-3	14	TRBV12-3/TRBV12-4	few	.	TGTGCCAGCAGTCCGGGGGGCCCCACAGATACGCAGTATTTT	CASSPGGPTDTQYF
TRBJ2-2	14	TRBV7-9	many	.	TGTGCCAGCAGCCTAGACGGTAGGACCGGGGAGCTGTTTTTT	CASSLDGRTGELFF
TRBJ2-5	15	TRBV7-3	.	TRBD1	TGTGCCAGCAGCTTAGAGGGACAGATACAAGAGACCCAGTACTTC	CASSLEGQIQETQYF
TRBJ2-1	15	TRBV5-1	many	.	TGCGCCAGCAGCTTCATAGCGGGACAGTACAATGAGCAGTTCTTC	CASSFIAGQYNEQFF
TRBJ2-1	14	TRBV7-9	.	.	TGTGCCAGCAGTCTTAGCGCCCCCTACAATGAGCAGTTCTTC	CASSLSAPYNEQFF
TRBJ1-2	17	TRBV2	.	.	TGTGCCAGCACTTCTCAGGGCGATATCATAGTAGGCTATGGCTACACCTTC	CASTSQGDIIVGYGYTF
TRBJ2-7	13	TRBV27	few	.	TGTGCCAGCAGTGTACAGATGCGCGGGGAGCAGTACTTC	CASSVQMRGEQYF
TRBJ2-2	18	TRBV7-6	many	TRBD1	TGTGCCAGCAGCTTAGTTGTGAAGGGGGGACAGGGCACCGGGGAGCTGTTTTTT	CASSLVVKGGQGTGELFF
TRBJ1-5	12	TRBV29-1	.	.	TGCAGCGTGGGGAAAACCGAAGAATCCCAGCATTTT	CSVGKTEESQHF
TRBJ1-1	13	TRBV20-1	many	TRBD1	TGCAGTGCTAGCGGGACAGGTAACACTGAAGCTTTCTTT	CSASGTGNTEAFF
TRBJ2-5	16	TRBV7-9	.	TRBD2	TGTGCCAGCAGCTTAGACGGTAGCGGGAGAGGAGAGACCCAGTACTTC	CASSLDGSGRGETQYF
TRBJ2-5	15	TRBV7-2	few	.	TGTGCCAGCAGCTTAGGTTACTATCCCCAAGAGACCCAGTACTTC	CASSLGYYPQETQYF
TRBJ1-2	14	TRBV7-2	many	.	TGTGCCAGCAGCTTAACTCAGGGAGGATTCGGCTACACCTTC	CASSLTQGGFGYTF
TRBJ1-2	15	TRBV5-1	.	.	TGCGCCAGCAGTAAGCTTGCTTCGGGAAATTATGGCTACACCTTC	CASSKLASGNYGYTF
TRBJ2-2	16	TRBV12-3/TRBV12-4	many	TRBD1	TGTGCCAGCAGAGACCGACAGGGTGCGAACACCGGGGAGCTGTTTTTT	CASRDRQGANTGELFF
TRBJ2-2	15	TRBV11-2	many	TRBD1	TGTGCCAGCACCGGACAGGGTGCCAACACCGGGGAGCTGTTTTTT	CASTGQGANTGELFF
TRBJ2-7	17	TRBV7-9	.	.	TGTGCCAGCAGCTTACACACCTCTGTCGGGGCCTCCTACGAGCAGTACTTC	CASSLHTSVGASYEQYF
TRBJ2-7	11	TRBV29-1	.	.	TGCAGCGTCGAGGGTGCCTACGAGCAGTACTTC	CSVEGAYEQYF